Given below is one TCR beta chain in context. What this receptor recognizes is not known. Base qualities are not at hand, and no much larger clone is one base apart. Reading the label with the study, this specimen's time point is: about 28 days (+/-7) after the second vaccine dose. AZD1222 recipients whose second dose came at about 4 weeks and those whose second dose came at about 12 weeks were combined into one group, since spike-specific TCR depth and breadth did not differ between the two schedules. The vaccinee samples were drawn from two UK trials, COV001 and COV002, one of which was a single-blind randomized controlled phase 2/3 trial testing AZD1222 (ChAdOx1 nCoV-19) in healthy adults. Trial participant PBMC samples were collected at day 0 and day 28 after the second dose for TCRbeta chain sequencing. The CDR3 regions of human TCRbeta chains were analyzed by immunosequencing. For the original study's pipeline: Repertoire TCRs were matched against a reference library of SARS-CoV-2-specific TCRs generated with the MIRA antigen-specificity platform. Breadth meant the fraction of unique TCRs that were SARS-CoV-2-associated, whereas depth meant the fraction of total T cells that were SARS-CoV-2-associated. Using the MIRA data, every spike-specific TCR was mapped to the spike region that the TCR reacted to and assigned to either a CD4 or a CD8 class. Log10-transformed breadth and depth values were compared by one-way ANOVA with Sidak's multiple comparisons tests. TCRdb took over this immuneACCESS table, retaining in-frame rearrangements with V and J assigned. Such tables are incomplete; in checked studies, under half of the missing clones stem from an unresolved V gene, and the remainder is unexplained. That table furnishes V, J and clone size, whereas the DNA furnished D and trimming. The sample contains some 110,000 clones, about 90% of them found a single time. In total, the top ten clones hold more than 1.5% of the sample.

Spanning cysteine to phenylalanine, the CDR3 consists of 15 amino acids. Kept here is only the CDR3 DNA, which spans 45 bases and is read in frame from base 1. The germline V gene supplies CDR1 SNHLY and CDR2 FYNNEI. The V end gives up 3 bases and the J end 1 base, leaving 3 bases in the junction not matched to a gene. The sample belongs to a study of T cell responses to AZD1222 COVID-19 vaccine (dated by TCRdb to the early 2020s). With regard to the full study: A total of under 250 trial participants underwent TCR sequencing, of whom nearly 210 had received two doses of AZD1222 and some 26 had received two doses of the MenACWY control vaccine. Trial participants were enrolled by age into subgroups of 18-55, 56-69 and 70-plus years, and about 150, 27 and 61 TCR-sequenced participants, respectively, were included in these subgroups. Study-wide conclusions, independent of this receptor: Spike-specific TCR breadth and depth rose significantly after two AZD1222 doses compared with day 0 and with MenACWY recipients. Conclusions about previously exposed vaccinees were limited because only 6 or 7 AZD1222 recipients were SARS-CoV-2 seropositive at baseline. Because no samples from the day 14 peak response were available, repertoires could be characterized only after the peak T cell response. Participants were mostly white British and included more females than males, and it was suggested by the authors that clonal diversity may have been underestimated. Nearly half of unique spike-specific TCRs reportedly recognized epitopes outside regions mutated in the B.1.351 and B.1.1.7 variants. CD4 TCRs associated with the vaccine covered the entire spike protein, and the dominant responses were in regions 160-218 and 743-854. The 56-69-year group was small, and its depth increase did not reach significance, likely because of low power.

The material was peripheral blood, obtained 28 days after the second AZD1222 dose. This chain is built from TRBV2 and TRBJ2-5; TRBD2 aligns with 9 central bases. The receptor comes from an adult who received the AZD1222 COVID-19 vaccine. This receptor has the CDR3 CASSEASGAQETQYF. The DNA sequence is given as TGTGCCAGCAGTGAGGCTAGCGGGGCCCAAGAGACCCAGTACTTC. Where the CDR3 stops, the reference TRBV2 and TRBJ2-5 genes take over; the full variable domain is EPEVTQTPSHQVTQMGQEVILRCVPISNHLYFYWYRQILGQKVEFLVSFYNNEISEKSEIFDDQFSVERPDGSNFTLKIRSTKLEDSAMYFCASSEASGAQETQYFGPGTRLLVL.